The next 27 T cell receptor beta chains were all read from a single sample in a study of blood T cell repertoires in COVID-19 (TCRdb year 2020). Libraries were constructed by the immunoSEQ multiplex PCR assay. TCRdb retrieved this table from immuneACCESS and kept in-frame rearrangements only. Not all clones are present; in checked studies, unresolved V genes account for under half, and no reason is known for the remainder. This sample is represented by a few hundred thousand clones; about 85% of them were singletons. Clones ranked in the top ten supply approximately 12% of the sample. Source material: peripheral blood. The receptors stem from a woman between 18 and 29 years old who had recovered from COVID-19.

The chain couples TRBV5-4 to TRBJ2-5, with 14 bases matching TRBD2. The CDR3 length is 16 residues. CDR1 SGHNT and CDR2 YYREEE come from the germline V gene (reference sequence). With V trimmed by 5 bases and J by 4 bases, 7 bases remained unmatched. This chain's CDR3 is CASSLRLAGGRETQYF. The CDR3 DNA follows: TGTGCCAGCAGTTTGAGACTAGCGGGAGGGAGAGAGACCCAGTACTTC.

For the CDR3, the DNA is TGTGCCAGCAGTGTCCAACCAGGGGGTCAAGAGACCCAGTACTTC. Its protein product is CASSVQPGGQETQYF. V gene TRBV6-4 combines with J gene TRBJ2-5; 7 bases align to TRBD1. CDR3 length: 15 residues. Unmatched junction bases numbered 7, after V lost 4 bases and J lost 2 bases. Germline-derived CDR1 and CDR2 are MRHNA and SNTAGT.

This clone was observed a handful of times. V and J are TRBV6-2 or TRBV6-3 and TRBJ1-1; D is unresolved. Trimming cost V 6 bases and J 3 bases, with 8 bases left between them. The CDR3 is 12 amino acids. Germline CDR1 MNHEY, CDR2 SVGEGT. DNA of the CDR3: TGTGCCAGCAGCGATCCGGACACTGAAGCTTTCTTT. This gives the protein CASSDPDTEAFF.

The chain couples TRBV27 to TRBJ2-7, with D maybe TRBD1 (6 bases). Germline loops: CDR1 MNHEY, CDR2 SMNVEV (reference sequence). The CDR3 totals 15 residues. V was cut by 4 bases and J by 1 base, with 14 bases left in between. CDR3 sequence reads: CASSSSYRASYEQYF. CDR3 in DNA: TGTGCCAGCAGTTCTTCCTACAGGGCATCCTACGAGCAGTACTTC.

J is TRBJ1-4 and V is TRBV6-5; no clear D. Deletions cut 2 bases from V and 0 bases from J, with 10 bases between. This CDR3 has 16 amino acids. CDR1 and CDR2 (germline): MNHEY, SVGAGI. CDR3 nucleotide sequence: TGTGCCAGCAGTTACGGGTGGGCCTCAACTAATGAAAAACTGTTTTTT. Amino acids: CASSYGWASTNEKLFF.

The rearrangement links TRBV6-5 to TRBJ1-2; 7 bases fit TRBD1. Germline assignment: CDR1 MNHEY and CDR2 SVGAGI. The CDR3 contains 14 residues. V lost 5 bases, J lost 6 bases, and 9 bases stayed unmatched. CDR3: CASSTTGAHNGYTF. Written as DNA, the CDR3 is TGTGCCAGCAGTACTACAGGGGCCCACAATGGCTACACCTTC.

The genes are TRBV24-1 and TRBJ1-1; perhaps TRBD1 as D (6 bases). V was cut by 4 bases and J by 6 bases, with 11 bases left in between. The V gene's germline CDR1 is KGHDR and CDR2 SFDVKD. This CDR3 is 13 amino acids long. Here the CDR3 reads CATSDPRGSEAFF. As DNA, the CDR3 is TGTGCCACCAGTGACCCGAGGGGGTCTGAAGCTTTCTTT.

This clone was picked up a small number of times. This chain joins TRBV21-1 and TRBJ1-5; the DNA was not compared with TRBD1, the D call given in the table. TRBV21-1 is a known pseudogene. This CDR3 contains 14 residues. DNA for the CDR3: TGTGCCAGCAGCAAAGCAGGGGGCGATCAGCCCCAGCATTTT. Amino acid sequence: CASSKAGGDQPQHF.

The chain joins TRBV18 to TRBJ2-1; D not certain. The CDR3 has 12 amino acids. Trimming removed 4 bases at V and 7 bases at J, with 8 bases between. Germline lookup yields CDR1 KGHSH and CDR2 LQKENI. The CDR3 sequence is CASSRPGNEQFF. DNA for the CDR3: TGTGCCAGCTCACGGCCCGGGAATGAGCAGTTCTTC. The variable domain in full, with the rest retrieved from reference TRBV18 and TRBJ2-1, is NAGVMQNPRHLVRRRGQEARLRCSPMKGHSHVYWYRQLPEEGLKFMVYLQKENIIDESGMPKERFSAEFPKEGPSILRIQQVVRGDSAAYFCASSRPGNEQFFGPGTRLTVL.

This rearrangement joins TRBV27 to TRBJ2-5, with TRBD2 matching 7 bases. The V and J ends lost 6 bases and 7 bases, in that order; junction bases with no gene match: 20. CDR3 size: 17 residues. Germline CDR1 is MNHEY and CDR2 is SMNVEV (reference sequence). The CDR3 here is CASSGWPGTILEGTQYF. The CDR3, as DNA: TGTGCCAGCAGCGGTTGGCCCGGGACTATCCTGGAGGGGACCCAGTACTTC.

The chain uses TRBV5-4 and TRBJ1-4; 8 bases line up with TRBD1. Germline assignment: CDR1 SGHNT and CDR2 YYREEE (reference sequence). The CDR3 totals 15 residues. Trimming cost V 3 bases and J 4 bases; bases outside gene matches: 5. CDR3 sequence: CASSSGTGFNEKLFF. CDR3 bases: TGTGCCAGCAGCTCGGGGACAGGCTTTAATGAAAAACTGTTTTTT.

This sequence joins TRBV5-1 and TRBJ1-2; 9 bases match TRBD1. Unmatched junction bases numbered 3, after V lost 5 bases and J lost 1 base. Germline CDR1 reads SGHRS; CDR2 reads YFSETQ. The CDR3 is 14 amino acids. CDR3 in DNA: TGCGCCAGCAGAGGGACAGGGTTTAACTATGGCTACACCTTC. The encoded protein is CASRGTGFNYGYTF.

This sequence joins TRBV7-9 and TRBJ2-1; a possible D gene is TRBD2 (6 bases). V was pared by 4 bases and J by 7 bases, with 11 bases between. This CDR3 region has 13 residues. Germline lookup yields CDR1 SEHNR and CDR2 FQNEAQ (reference sequence). CDR3 loop: CASSSGLGNEQFF. Here the CDR3 DNA reads TGTGCCAGCAGCTCGGGACTGGGAAATGAGCAGTTCTTC.

The chain uses TRBV7-2 and TRBJ2-3; D is undetermined. Trimming pared 5 bases from V and 6 bases from J, leaving 12 bases between. The CDR3 covers 13 residues. In germline, CDR1 is SGHTA, CDR2 FQGNSA. The CDR3 region has the DNA TGTGCCAGCAGCACCGTTGGAGCGGATACGCAGTATTTT. Translating it yields CASSTVGADTQYF.

This clone came up a few times. The chain uses TRBV6-5 and TRBJ1-1; D perhaps matches TRBD1 (5 bases). This CDR3 has 11 residues. V was cut by 5 bases and J by 10 bases, with 11 bases left in between. CDR1 is MNHEY, CDR2 SVGAGI, per germline. CDR3 sequence: CASSRGGAAFF. In nucleotides, the CDR3 is TGTGCCAGCAGTAGGGGCGGTGCAGCTTTCTTT.

The rearrangement links TRBV27 to TRBJ2-7; D possibly corresponds to TRBD2 (6 bases). CDR3 length: 15 amino acids. Germline CDR1 and CDR2: MNHEY and SMNVEV (reference sequence). V lost 4 bases and J 3 bases, leaving 16 bases between the germline ends. In nucleotides, the CDR3 is TGTGCCAGCAGTTCTTCCTTCACTAGCCGCTACGAGCAGTACTTC. This gives the protein CASSSSFTSRYEQYF.

CDR3 residues: CASSLSASGFSTDTQYF. The CDR3 coding sequence is TGTGCCAGCAGTTTATCGGCTAGCGGGTTTAGCACAGATACGCAGTATTTT. This chain joins TRBV27 and TRBJ2-3; 8 bases agree with TRBD2. The germline CDR1 and CDR2 sequences are MNHEY and SMNVEV (reference sequence). The V gene end was trimmed by 0 bases and the J gene end by 0 bases; junction bases not matched to a gene: 5. The CDR3 is 17 amino acids.

The V call is TRBV29-1, the J call TRBJ1-1; D is ambiguous. Between the trimmed V and J ends, which lost 4 bases and 2 bases, there was a span of 5 bases. CDR1 is SQVTM and CDR2 is ANQGSEA in the germline V gene. The CDR3 is 11 residues long. This CDR3 is CSVVRNTEAFF. As DNA, the CDR3 is TGCAGCGTTGTGCGAAACACTGAAGCTTTCTTT.

The chain recombines TRBV4-2 with TRBJ2-5, with 9 nucleotides matching TRBD1. This CDR3 is 14 amino acids long. The junction had 5 bases not matched to a gene; V was cut back by 4 bases and J by 5 bases. In germline, CDR1 is LGHNA, CDR2 YNFKEQ. The CDR3 DNA follows: TGTGCCAGCAGCCCGGGACAGGGATCTGAGACCCAGTACTTC. Protein product: CASSPGQGSETQYF.

The chain has TRBV5-4 and TRBJ2-1; D may be TRBD2 (5 bases). Per germline, CDR1 SGHNT and CDR2 YYREEE (reference sequence). V was pared by 4 bases and J by 7 bases, with 12 bases between. This CDR3 has 13 amino acids. The chain's CDR3 is CASSPGSPNEQFF. DNA for the CDR3: TGTGCCAGCAGCCCGGGGTCCCCGAATGAGCAGTTCTTC.

This clone was seen once. The chain uses TRBV5-1 and TRBJ2-1, with a tentative D call TRBD2 (5 bases). V was trimmed by 0 bases and J by 6 bases, leaving 16 bases between them. This CDR3 has 16 residues. The germline V gene has CDR1 SGHRS and CDR2 YFSETQ. CDR3 DNA: TGCGCCAGCAGCTTGGGGGCGGGCTTGGCGTCCAATGAGCAGTTCTTC. Translation gives CASSLGAGLASNEQFF.

V and J are TRBV12-3 or TRBV12-4 and TRBJ1-2; perhaps TRBD1 as D (5 bases). CDR3 length: 13 amino acids. V lost 3 bases and J 5 bases, leaving 10 bases between the germline ends. The CDR3 DNA reads as TGTGCCAGCAGTTTTTACAGGAATTATGGCTACACCTTC. This gives the protein CASSFYRNYGYTF.

The chain combines TRBV7-6 with TRBJ2-3; 12 nucleotides align to TRBD2. Germline V gives CDR1 SGHVS, CDR2 FNYEAQ. The length of the CDR3 is 17 residues. Trimming removed 5 bases from V and 2 bases from J; junction bases left unmatched: 8. This chain's CDR3 is CASSPGLAGFITDTQYF. Here the CDR3 DNA reads TGTGCCAGCAGCCCAGGACTAGCGGGATTTATCACAGATACGCAGTATTTT.

The chain has TRBV7-9 and TRBJ1-2, with no clear D. The germline gives CDR1 SEHNR, CDR2 FQNEAQ (reference sequence). This CDR3 spans 10 amino acids. Trimming took off 5 bases at V and 8 bases at J, with 6 bases between the two ends. The CDR3 region is CASSLIGYTF. The CDR3 DNA sequence: TGTGCCAGCAGCCTAATAGGCTACACCTTC.

V usage is TRBV19 and J usage is TRBJ2-7, with D maybe TRBD2 (6 bases). Between the trimmed V and J ends, which lost 7 bases and 3 bases, there was a span of 7 bases. This CDR3 contains 11 residues. From germline, CDR1 is LNHDA and CDR2 SQIVND (reference sequence). In nucleotides, the CDR3 is TGTGCCAGTACCGGGGGCTACGAGCAGTACTTC. It encodes CASTGGYEQYF.

The CDR3 region is CASSQDSGGEAFF. The DNA of the CDR3 is TGTGCCAGCAGCCAAGATTCGGGGGGAGAAGCTTTCTTT. The chain uses TRBV3-1 (or the pseudogene TRBV3-2) and TRBJ1-1, with a tentative D call TRBD1 (5 bases). With 0 bases removed from V and 8 bases from J, the gap between germline ends came to 10 bases. CDR1 is LGHDT, CDR2 YNNKEL, per germline (reference sequence). The CDR3 sequence is 13 residues long.

The V call is TRBV27, the J call TRBJ2-5; D possibly corresponds to TRBD2 (5 bases). The CDR3 runs 18 residues. Trimming stripped 5 bases from V and 4 bases from J, with 26 bases between. Germline-derived CDR1 and CDR2 are MNHEY and SMNVEV (reference sequence). The CDR3 DNA reads TGTGCCAGCAGTCCATCCCTAAATTGGGAGTCTGAGGGAGAGACCCAGTACTTC. Protein sequence: CASSPSLNWESEGETQYF.